One and the same sample provided the 22 T cell receptor beta chains below, sequenced in a study of CXCR3-negative and CXCR3-positive naive CD8 T cells. Study results and caveats: Naive cells that were CXCR3-positive had more hydrophobic TRB CDR3s (compared with CXCR3-negative naive cells).

These receptors have no known antigen. In preparing the TRB cDNA libraries, 5' RACE with UMI labels was used. TCRdb reanalyzed the 5' RACE reads, giving one entry per CDR3 protein sequence and no DNA. Here the sample table reports approximately 100,000 distinct CDR3 sequences. Sequencing was carried out using naive CXCR3+ CD8+ T cells from blood. Noted subset: CD45RO-CCR7+CD27+CD95- naive CD8+ T cells expressing CXCR3 (TNR3+). These receptors originate from a human donor in good health. Some clones in this sample may be carry-over from other donors' samples.

The genes are TRBV5-1 and TRBJ1-1; TCRdb proposes TRBD1, but this gene call is untestable without DNA. This CDR3 is built from 13 residues. Germline V CDR1 and CDR2: SGHRS, YFSETQ. The CDR3 loop reads CPSRTGMNTEAFF. Using reference TRBV5-1 and TRBJ1-1 for the parts outside the CDR3, the full variable domain is KAGVTQTPRYLIKTRGQQVTLSCSPISGHRSVSWYQQTPGQGLQFLFEYFSETQRNKGNFPGRFSGRQFSNSRSEMNVSTLELGDSALYLCPSRTGMNTEAFFGQGTRLTVV.

This sequence joins TRBV7-6 and TRBJ1-1; TCRdb's D gene call, TRBD1, goes unchecked for lack of DNA. The CDR3 runs 15 residues. CDR1 and CDR2 from the germline V gene are SGHVS and FNYEAQ. Here the CDR3 reads CASSREGTGNTEAFF.

J is TRBJ1-1 and V is TRBV2; TCRdb calls TRBD1, which cannot be checked without DNA. Germline values: CDR1 SNHLY, CDR2 FYNNEI. The CDR3 has 14 amino acids. CDR3 sequence: CASSDRGSSTEAFF.

The rearrangement uses TRBV29-1 and TRBJ2-3; TCRdb proposes TRBD1, but this gene call is untestable without DNA. The CDR3 has 14 residues. The germline V gene has CDR1 SQVTM and CDR2 ANQGSEA. CDR3: CSVEGQGPSDTQYF.

This chain connects TRBV5-5 to TRBJ2-3; lacking DNA, the TRBD1 call made by TCRdb goes unchecked. CDR1 is SGHKS and CDR2 is YYEKEE in the germline V gene (reference sequence). The CDR3 length is 14 residues. This chain's CDR3 is CASSFGTVTDTQYF.

The chain joins TRBV6-5 to TRBJ2-5. Germline values: CDR1 MNHEY, CDR2 SVGAGI. The CDR3 sequence is 15 residues long. The CDR3 loop reads CASSHLGGYQETQYF.

The CDR3 loop reads CASSLVNRPADEQFF. The V and J genes are TRBV5-4 and TRBJ2-1. The CDR3 consists of 15 residues. CDR1 and CDR2 (germline): SGHNT, YYREEE (reference sequence).

The rearrangement joins TRBV5-1 to TRBJ2-7; as DNA is missing, the TRBD1 call by TCRdb cannot be tested. Germline V gene lookup returns CDR1 SGHRS and CDR2 YFSETQ. The CDR3 contains 15 residues. The CDR3 loop reads CASSPIGGSPYEQYF.

The CDR3 region is CASSVTSSYNEQFF. This chain links TRBV9 with TRBJ2-1. The CDR3 loop spans 14 amino acids. In germline, CDR1 is SGDLS, CDR2 YYNGEE.

The V gene is TRBV5-1, the J gene TRBJ2-5; as DNA is missing, the TRBD2 call by TCRdb cannot be tested. Germline CDR1 and CDR2: SGHRS and YFSETQ. CDR3 length: 14 amino acids. CDR3 in amino acids: CASSFLGERETQYF.

V usage is TRBV27 and J usage is TRBJ1-6; TCRdb picks TRBD1, but there is no DNA to check that call. The CDR3 runs 16 residues. Germline V gene lookup returns CDR1 MNHEY and CDR2 SMNVEV (reference sequence). CDR3 amino acids: CASSSGRGLRSSPLHF.

The V and J genes are TRBV15 and TRBJ2-2; TCRdb gives TRBD1 as the D gene, but with no DNA this cannot be confirmed. Germline V gene lookup returns CDR1 LNHNV and CDR2 YYDKDF (reference sequence). The CDR3 runs to 15 residues. CDR3 region: CATSRTGGVTGELFF.

This sequence joins TRBV4-2 and TRBJ2-1; the TCRdb call, TRBD2, lacks DNA for checking. This CDR3 is built from 20 residues. Germline V gene data show CDR1 as LGHNA and CDR2 as YNFKEQ. The CDR3: CASSQDEPSARGLDYNEQFF.

V gene TRBV29-1 combines with J gene TRBJ2-2; TCRdb's assignment of TRBD2 cannot be checked, as there is no DNA. This CDR3 region has 14 residues. Germline CDR1 and CDR2: SQVTM and ANQGSEA. This chain's CDR3 is CSVIAGEDPWELFF.

V usage is TRBV6-5 and J usage is TRBJ2-1; there is no DNA to check the TCRdb D call of TRBD2. CDR3 length equals 14 residues. Germline V gene sequence: CDR1 MNHEY, CDR2 SVGAGI. The CDR3 is CASSYSMGPNEQFF.

This chain uses TRBV9 with TRBJ2-7. The CDR3 runs 12 residues. Per the germline V gene, CDR1 is SGDLS and CDR2 is YYNGEE. The CDR3 loop is CASSVAEDEQYF.

The chain recombines TRBV27 with TRBJ2-7; the TRBD2 assignment by TCRdb is unverifiable without DNA. From germline, CDR1 is MNHEY and CDR2 SMNVEV (reference sequence). The CDR3 spans 15 residues. This CDR3 is CASSLIAGGFYEQYF.

The chain carries TRBV7-3 and TRBJ1-1. CDR1 is SGHTA, CDR2 FQGTGA, per germline. There are 13 residues in the CDR3. CDR3 region: CASSSTVNTEAFF.

The rearrangement joins TRBV4-1 to TRBJ2-7; as DNA is missing, the TRBD1 call by TCRdb cannot be tested. Germline-derived CDR1 and CDR2 are MGHRA and YSYEKL. This CDR3 is built from 15 residues. CDR3: CASSPMTGTSYEQYF.

The rearrangement joins TRBV5-6 to TRBJ2-2. Germline values: CDR1 SGHDT, CDR2 YYEEEE. The CDR3 consists of 13 residues. CDR3 residues: CASSFGNAGELFF. Supplemented by reference TRBV5-6 and TRBJ2-2, the full variable domain reads DAGVTQSPTHLIKTRGQQVTLRCSPKSGHDTVSWYQQALGQGPQFIFQYYEEEERQRGNFPDRFSGHQFPNYSSELNVNALLLGDSALYLCASSFGNAGELFFGEGSRLTVL.

The rearrangement links TRBV20-1 to TRBJ2-1. Germline CDR1 reads DFQATT; CDR2 reads SNEGSKA (reference sequence). The CDR3 runs 13 residues. The CDR3: CSARDRTYNEQFF.

The CDR3 is CSDTNARGYTGELFF. The chain is built from TRBV20-1 and TRBJ2-2. CDR1 DFQATT and CDR2 SNEGSKA come from the germline V gene (reference sequence). The CDR3 length is 15 residues.